This T cell receptor (beta chain) comes out of a study of T cell repertoires in cytomegalovirus infection (dated by TCRdb to between 2018 and 2021). Regarding the research as a whole: Donor HLA type was relevant to the analysis, as public TCR beta signatures indicated carriage of CMV infection together with the matching HLA type. Here is what the overall study found, with its caveats: In both this cohort and an independent roughly 330-donor cohort, the cumulative frequency of public TCR beta family members distinguished carriers of CMV infection plus the relevant HLA type. The ex vivo response was dominated by HLA-C-restricted CMV-specific TCR beta clonotypes, which also provided the single most frequent clonotype in two of eight donors.

These reads were obtained on an Illumina HiSeq 1500. TCRdb trimmed public reads at Q25 via fastp, called clones via MiXCR and kept in-frame beta chains. Rows are combined by CDR3 protein, so each entry shows the most common genes and DNA. The sample has some 77,000 distinct CDR3 sequences on record, less than 4.5% of them singletons. Jointly, the top ten make up 3.5% to 5% of the sample. This clonotype was counted at least ten times. What this receptor recognizes is not known. The sample holds no much larger clone one base away, and base qualities are not on file. Reading from cysteine to phenylalanine, the CDR3 counts 15 amino acids. The retained sequence is limited to the CDR3, 45 bases, with the frame set at the first base. Trimming costs V 6 bases and J 5 bases, and their ends lie 17 bases apart.

The sequenced sample was PBMCs. The receptor was derived from a human donor in good health (CMV status not recorded). Some clones in this sample may be carry-over from other donors' samples. Recombination linked TRBV12-3 or TRBV12-4 to TRBJ1-5; the D gene is perhaps TRBD1, on 5 matching bases. The nucleotide sequence reads as follows: TGTGCCAGCAGCCTTCCGGGACGGCCGGATCAGCCCCAGCATTTT. This encodes CASSLPGRPDQPQHF.